These 26 T cell receptor beta chains were all obtained from the same sample, sequenced in a study of control samples from healthy donors and cancer patients. The protocol was immunoSEQ multiplex PCR, while the TCRdb copy is restricted to in-frame clones and leaves out a portion. The profile covers tens of thousands of clones, with 84% appearing a single time and approximately 38% taken by the ten largest. Source material: PBMCs. Receptors originate from a man between 65 and 80 years old with lung cancer.

This chain links TRBV18 with TRBJ2-3, with TRBD2 matching over 9 bases. V shed 3 bases, J shed 4 bases, and the junction held 5 bases outside the gene matches. The CDR3 contains 15 residues. CDR1 KGHSH and CDR2 LQKENI come from the germline V gene. CDR3 region: CASSPLAGTADTQYF. In DNA, the CDR3 is TGTGCCAGCTCACCCCTAGCGGGGACGGCAGATACGCAGTATTTT.

The genes are TRBV4-1 and TRBJ1-3; 7 bases align to TRBD1. V lost 4 bases to trimming and J lost 3 bases; unmatched junction nucleotides: 6. The germline CDR1 and CDR2 sequences are MGHRA and YSYEKL. The CDR3 runs 15 residues. The CDR3 coding sequence is TGCGCCAGCAGCCCGCACAGGGGTTTTGGAAACACCATATATTTT. This codes for CASSPHRGFGNTIYF.

This chain joins TRBV7-8 and TRBJ2-7, with D perhaps given as TRBD1 or TRBD2 (5 bases each). The V gene lost 5 bases and the J gene lost 0 bases, with 17 bases spanning the gap. Looked up from germline, CDR1 is SGHVS and CDR2 is FQNEAQ. The CDR3 has 16 amino acids. Here the CDR3 reads CASSLRGAQSSYEQYF. The CDR3 region has the DNA TGTGCCAGCAGCCTTAGAGGGGCACAGAGCTCCTACGAGCAGTACTTC.

This clone was counted only a few times. This chain uses TRBV6-5 with TRBJ1-1, with unresolved D. Trimming cost V 0 bases and J 1 base, with 9 bases left between them. Germline values: CDR1 MNHEY, CDR2 SVGAGI. The length of the CDR3 is 15 residues. The CDR3 coding sequence is TGTGCCAGCAGTTACTCGTGGCAGTCGAACACTGAAGCTTTCTTT. Encoded protein: CASSYSWQSNTEAFF.

This clone was observed a few times. The chain is built from TRBV11-3 and TRBJ2-7; 9 nucleotides line up with TRBD1. Germline V gene sequence: CDR1 SGHNT, CDR2 YENEEA. CDR3 size: 15 residues. V dropped 5 bases and J dropped 5; count of bases not matched to a gene: 10. The CDR3 nucleotides are TGTGCCAGCAGCCGAGGGACAGGGTTTGACCACGAGCAGTACTTC. Protein product: CASSRGTGFDHEQYF. Variable domain in full (rest from reference TRBV11-3 and TRBJ2-7): EAGVVQSPRYKIIEKKQPVAFWCNPISGHNTLYWYLQNLGQGPELLIRYENEEAVDDSQLPKDRFSAERLKGVDSTLKIQPAELGDSAVYLCASSRGTGFDHEQYFGPGTRLTVT.

A few counts support this clone. The J gene is TRBJ1-3, the V gene TRBV24-1, with D unclear. The CDR3 covers 16 residues. V shed 5 bases and J shed 0 bases, with 13 bases lying between them. Germline V gene sequence: CDR1 KGHDR, CDR2 SFDVKD. CDR3 residues: CATSGPDGFSGNTIYF. DNA of the CDR3: TGTGCCACCAGTGGGCCCGACGGTTTCTCTGGAAACACCATATATTTT.

The V and J genes are TRBV5-1 and TRBJ2-2, with D perhaps matching TRBD1 (6 bases). CDR3 length: 15 amino acids. Per germline, CDR1 SGHRS and CDR2 YFSETQ. The germline V and J ends were trimmed by 3 bases and 2 bases, with 11 bases remaining between them. CDR3 residues: CASSSQGGNTGELFF. CDR3 bases: TGCGCCAGCAGCTCACAGGGCGGAAACACCGGGGAGCTGTTTTTT. Combining the CDR3 with reference TRBV5-1 and TRBJ2-2 gives the whole variable domain KAGVTQTPRYLIKTRGQQVTLSCSPISGHRSVSWYQQTPGQGLQFLFEYFSETQRNKGNFPGRFSGRQFSNSRSEMNVSTLELGDSALYLCASSSQGGNTGELFFGEGSRLTVL.

The rearrangement joins TRBV9 to TRBJ1-1; D is perhaps TRBD1 (5 bases). From germline, CDR1 is SGDLS and CDR2 YYNGEE. CDR3 length equals 14 residues. Between the trimmed V and J ends, which lost 0 bases and 0 bases, there was a span of 6 bases. The CDR3: CASSVAGMNTEAFF. CDR3 DNA sequence: TGTGCCAGCAGCGTAGCAGGGATGAACACTGAAGCTTTCTTT.

CDR3 nucleotide sequence: TGTGCCAGCTCACCGGGACAGGGAACCTACGGGGAGCTGTTTTTT. Translation gives CASSPGQGTYGELFF. The chain uses TRBV18 and TRBJ2-2; TRBD1 agrees at 9 bases. Losses at the gene ends were 3 bases for V and 7 bases for J; bases not matched to a gene: 6. CDR3 size: 15 residues. Germline V gene data show CDR1 as KGHSH and CDR2 as LQKENI.

The V and J genes are TRBV28 and TRBJ2-7; 12 bases map to TRBD1. The CDR3 runs to 16 residues. Germline V lookup: CDR1 MDHEN, CDR2 SYDVKM. V lost 2 bases and J lost 3; bases outside the gene matches: 5. The CDR3 coding sequence is TGTGCCAGCAGTTTAAACCGGGACAGGGGGCTCTACGAGCAGTACTTC. This gives the protein CASSLNRDRGLYEQYF.

A single count supports this clone. This chain joins TRBV13 and TRBJ2-1; D assignment may be TRBD1 or TRBD2 (7 bases each). The germline CDR1 and CDR2 sequences are PRHDT and FYEKMQ (reference sequence). V lost 4 bases and J lost 1, with 17 bases in between. The CDR3 consists of 17 residues. The CDR3 protein is CASSSGGGRRSYNEQFF. CDR3 nucleotide sequence: TGTGCCAGCAGCTCAGGGGGGGGCCGTAGATCCTACAATGAGCAGTTCTTC.

The V gene is TRBV6-2 or TRBV6-3, the J gene TRBJ1-5; D possibly corresponds to TRBD1 (5 bases). Between the trimmed V and J ends, which lost 2 bases and 6 bases, there was a span of 14 bases. Germline-derived CDR1 and CDR2 are MNHEY and SVGEGT. This CDR3 contains 15 residues. The chain's CDR3 is CASSYGGAGFQPQHF. The CDR3 region has the DNA TGTGCCAGCAGTTACGGTGGGGCCGGATTTCAGCCCCAGCATTTT.

This clone was observed at least ten times. This rearrangement joins TRBV19 to TRBJ1-5, with D unclear. V lost 1 base, J lost 6 bases, and 4 bases lay in between. There are 12 residues in the CDR3. In germline, CDR1 is LNHDA, CDR2 SQIVND (reference sequence). In DNA, the CDR3 is TGTGCCAGTAGTATAGTGGGTCAGCCCCAGCATTTT. This sequence encodes CASSIVGQPQHF. Using reference TRBV19 and TRBJ1-5 for the parts outside the CDR3, the full variable domain is DGGITQSPKYLFRKEGQNVTLSCEQNLNHDAMYWYRQDPGQGLRLIYYSQIVNDFQKGDIAEGYSVSREKKESFPLTVTSAQKNPTAFYLCASSIVGQPQHFGDGTRLSIL.

In nucleotides, the CDR3 is TGTGCCAGCAGCTTGGAGGCAGCTAACTATGGCTACACCTTC. Translating gives CASSLEAANYGYTF. The chain links TRBV5-5 to TRBJ1-2; D unresolved. The CDR3 is 14 amino acids. CDR1 and CDR2 from the germline V gene are SGHKS and YYEKEE (reference sequence). The germline V and J ends were trimmed by 0 bases and 0 bases, with 6 bases remaining between them. Filled out from reference TRBV5-5 and TRBJ1-2, the complete variable domain reads DAGVTQSPTHLIKTRGQQVTLRCSPISGHKSVSWYQQVLGQGPQFIFQYYEKEERGRGNFPDRFSARQFPNYSSELNVNALLLGDSALYLCASSLEAANYGYTFGSGTRLTVV.

V usage is TRBV7-2 and J usage is TRBJ2-4; 8 nucleotides match TRBD1. Germline V gives CDR1 SGHTA, CDR2 FQGNSA. The CDR3 consists of 15 residues. Trimming at V came to 5 bases and at J to 1 base, leaving 4 bases not matched to a gene. CDR3 DNA: TGTGCCAGCAGCCCAGGGGGCACGGCCAAAAACATTCAGTACTTC. Translation gives CASSPGGTAKNIQYF.

This chain connects TRBV4-3 to TRBJ2-1; 8 bases fit TRBD1. The germline V gene encodes CDR1 LGHNA and CDR2 YSLEER. This CDR3 contains 18 residues. The V gene end was trimmed by 0 bases and the J gene end by 7 bases; junction bases not matched to a gene: 14. CDR3 nucleotide sequence: TGCGCCAGCAGCCAAGATCTGGAGCCAGGGGGCGCAGGGAATGAGCAGTTCTTC. Its protein product is CASSQDLEPGGAGNEQFF.

The chain recombines TRBV24-1 with TRBJ1-2, with 7 positions matching TRBD1. CDR1 is KGHDR and CDR2 is SFDVKD in the germline V gene. V lost 5 bases to trimming and J lost 0 bases; unmatched junction nucleotides: 5. The length of the CDR3 is 15 residues. The CDR3 nucleotides read TGTGCCACCAGTGCCAGGGGGGGGACTAACTATGGCTACACCTTC. This translates into CATSARGGTNYGYTF.

This chain connects TRBV5-8 to TRBJ1-3; perhaps TRBD1 as D (5 bases). Germline V gene lookup returns CDR1 SGHTS and CDR2 YDEGEE. The CDR3 covers 16 residues. The germline V and J ends were trimmed by 1 base and 0 bases, with 11 bases remaining between them. The DNA for the CDR3 is TGTGCCAGCAGCTTGATGACAGCAAACTCTGGAAACACCATATATTTT. Its translation is CASSLMTANSGNTIYF. Filled out from reference TRBV5-8 and TRBJ1-3, the complete variable domain reads EAGVTQSPTHLIKTRGQQATLRCSPISGHTSVYWYQQALGLGLQFLLWYDEGEERNRGNFPPRFSGRQFPNYSSELNVNALELEDSALYLCASSLMTANSGNTIYFGEGSWLTVV.

The table lists this clone with a few counts. The V gene is TRBV4-1, the J gene TRBJ1-2; 9 bases agree with TRBD1. This CDR3 spans 15 amino acids. Per the germline V gene, CDR1 is MGHRA and CDR2 is YSYEKL. The trim removed 0 bases at V and 7 bases at J, leaving 6 bases unmatched. The CDR3 reads CASSQEGTGSFGYTF. The CDR3 coding sequence is TGCGCCAGCAGCCAAGAAGGGACAGGGAGCTTTGGCTACACCTTC.

Judged by abundance, this clone is medium-sized. The chain joins TRBV7-9 to TRBJ2-3; a possible D gene is TRBD2 (5 bases). In germline, CDR1 is SEHNR, CDR2 FQNEAQ (reference sequence). This CDR3 spans 15 amino acids. V was shortened by 5 bases and J by 3 bases, with 15 bases between the two germline ends. The CDR3 spells CASSPGDGKTDTQYF. CDR3 DNA sequence: TGTGCCAGCAGCCCCGGGGATGGGAAGACAGATACGCAGTATTTT.

Concerning this clone: At the DNA level, this CDR3 is encoded by other sequences in the same sample as well. This sequence joins TRBV7-3 and TRBJ2-3; D remains ambiguous. V lost 5 bases to trimming and J lost 1 base, with 7 bases between them. The CDR3 has 13 amino acids. In germline, CDR1 is SGHTA, CDR2 FQGTGA. CDR3 sequence reads: CASSRSGTDTQYF. In DNA, the CDR3 is TGTGCCAGCAGCCGAAGTGGCACAGATACGCAGTATTTT.

The rearrangement joins TRBV4-1 to TRBJ2-1; TRBD2 agrees at 8 bases. The V segment lost 0 bases and the J segment 3 bases; nucleotides outside the gene matches: 4. This CDR3 has 16 amino acids. The germline V gene encodes CDR1 MGHRA and CDR2 YSYEKL. CDR3 DNA sequence: TGCGCCAGCAGCCAAGATCTGGCGGGGGGCTACAATGAGCAGTTCTTC. This sequence encodes CASSQDLAGGYNEQFF.

The chain links TRBV24-1 to TRBJ2-7; D gene ambiguous. V lost 9 bases and J lost 9, with 20 bases in between. Per the germline V gene, CDR1 is KGHDR and CDR2 is SFDVKD. The CDR3 extends over 13 amino acids. CDR3 sequence: CATPAGPPHGQYF. The CDR3 region has the DNA TGTGCCACCCCTGCCGGCCCACCACACGGGCAGTACTTC.

V and J are TRBV10-2 and TRBJ1-2, with 8 bases that match TRBD1. This CDR3 has 12 amino acids. The germline V gene has CDR1 WSHSY and CDR2 SAAADI. J was trimmed by 6 bases and V by 8 bases; bases with no gene match: 5. The CDR3 spells CASREGQDGYTF. CDR3 sequence (DNA): TGCGCCAGCCGGGAGGGACAGGATGGCTACACCTTC.

V and J are TRBV5-5 and TRBJ2-3; 12 positions agree with TRBD2. The CDR3 length is 17 residues. V shed 0 bases and J 4 bases; nucleotides not matched to a gene: 6. Germline V gene sequence: CDR1 SGHKS, CDR2 YYEKEE (reference sequence). The CDR3: CASSLGLAGGSADTQYF. In DNA form, the CDR3 reads TGTGCCAGCAGCTTGGGTCTAGCGGGGGGGTCAGCAGATACGCAGTATTTT.

V and J are TRBV5-5 and TRBJ1-1, with no clear D. Germline assignment: CDR1 SGHKS and CDR2 YYEKEE (reference sequence). The ends were cut back, 1 base at V and 0 bases at J, with 10 bases in the middle. This CDR3 has 15 residues. The CDR3 coding sequence is TGTGCCAGCAGCTTGCTGGTGGCTCTGAACACTGAAGCTTTCTTT. Translated: CASSLLVALNTEAFF.